Detailed here is one T cell receptor beta chain. Antigen: not known. The read ends 3 residues before the CDR3 terminus; that terminus is restored from the germline J gene. Assay: immunoSEQ multiplex PCR; the TCRdb copy retains only in-frame clones and omits some. This table lists more than 40,000 clones. This sample is drawn from a study of T cells in women clearing cervical HPV infection. Study-wide findings and caveats: TRBV6-7 relative abundance averaged roughly 0.1% in cases and under 0.2% in controls.

Germline CDR1 is KGHSH and CDR2 is LQKENI. The V gene end was trimmed by 4 bases and the J gene end by 4 bases; junction bases not matched to a gene: 16. This CDR3 is 18 amino acids long. Specimen: blood buffy coat. The rearrangement uses TRBV18 and TRBJ2-5, with 9 bases that match TRBD1. The sequence came from a woman aged 18-70 years with a cervical HPV16 infection that either progressed to CIN3+ or cleared (not recorded which). Incomplete CDR3 DNA: TGTGCCAGCTCACATCAAGCCCCGGGACAGGGATTCCGAGAGACC. It encodes CASSHQAPGQGFRET. The full CDR3 protein is CASSHQAPGQGFRETQYF.